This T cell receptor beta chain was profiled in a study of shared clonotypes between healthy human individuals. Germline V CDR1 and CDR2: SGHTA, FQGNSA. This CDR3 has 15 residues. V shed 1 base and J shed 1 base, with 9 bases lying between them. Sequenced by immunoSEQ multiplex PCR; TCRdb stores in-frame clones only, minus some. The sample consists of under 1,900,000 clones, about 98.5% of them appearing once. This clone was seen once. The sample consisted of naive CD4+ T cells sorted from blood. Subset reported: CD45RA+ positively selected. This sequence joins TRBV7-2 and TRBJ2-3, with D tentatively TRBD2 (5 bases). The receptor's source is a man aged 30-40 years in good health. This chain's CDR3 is CASSLGPRGTDTQYF. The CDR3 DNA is TGTGCCAGCAGCTTAGGCCCGCGGGGCACAGATACGCAGTATTTT.